This entry describes one T cell receptor beta chain. Trimming cost V 1 base and J 4 bases, with 12 bases left between them. This CDR3 has 15 residues. CDR1 is SGHDT and CDR2 is YYEEEE in the germline V gene. Vbeta (60) and Jbeta (13) primers were used in the PCR. Profiling relied on immunoSEQ multiplex PCR, and the TCRdb table lists in-frame clones only, not all of them. The sample includes 150,000 to 200,000 clones, about 85% seen only once; the top ten take 1.5% to 2%. The sample belongs to a study of cytomegalovirus exposure and HLA in healthy donors. The chain links TRBV5-6 to TRBJ2-1, with D tentatively TRBD2 (5 bases). The clonotype originates from a woman aged 45 to 65 in good health and CMV-seronegative. Specimen: PBMCs. The CDR3 loop is CASSLNGVVYNEQFF. The CDR3 DNA follows: TGTGCCAGCAGCTTGAACGGGGTGGTTTACAATGAGCAGTTCTTC.